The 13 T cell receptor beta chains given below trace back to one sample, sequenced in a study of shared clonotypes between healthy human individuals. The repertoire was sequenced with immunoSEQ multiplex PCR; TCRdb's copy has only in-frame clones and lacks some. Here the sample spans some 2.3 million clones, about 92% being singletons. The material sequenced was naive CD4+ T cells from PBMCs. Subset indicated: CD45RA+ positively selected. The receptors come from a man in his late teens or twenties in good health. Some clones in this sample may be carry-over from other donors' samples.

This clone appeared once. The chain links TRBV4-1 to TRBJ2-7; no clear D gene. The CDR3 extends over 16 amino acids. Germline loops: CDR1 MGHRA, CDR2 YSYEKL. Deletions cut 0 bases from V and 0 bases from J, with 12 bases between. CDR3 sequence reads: CASSQDIVRASYEQYF. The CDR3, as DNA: TGCGCCAGCAGCCAAGATATTGTCCGGGCCTCCTACGAGCAGTACTTC.

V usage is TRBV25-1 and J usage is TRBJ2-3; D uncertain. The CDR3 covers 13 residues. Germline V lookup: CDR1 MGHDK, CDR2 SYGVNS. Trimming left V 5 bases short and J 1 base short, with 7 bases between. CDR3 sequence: CASSKTRTDTQYF. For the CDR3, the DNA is TGTGCCAGCAGTAAAACCCGCACAGATACGCAGTATTTT.

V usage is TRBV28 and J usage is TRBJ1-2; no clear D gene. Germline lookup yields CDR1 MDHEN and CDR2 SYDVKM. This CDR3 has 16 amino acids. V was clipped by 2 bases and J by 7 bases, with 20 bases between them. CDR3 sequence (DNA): TGTGCCAGCAGTTTACTAACACTGCTATCGGGCGCTGGCTACACCTTC. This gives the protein CASSLLTLLSGAGYTF.

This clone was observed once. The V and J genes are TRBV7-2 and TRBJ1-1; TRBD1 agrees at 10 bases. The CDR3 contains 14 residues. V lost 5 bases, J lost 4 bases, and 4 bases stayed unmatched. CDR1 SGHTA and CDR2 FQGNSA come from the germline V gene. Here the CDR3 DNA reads TGTGCCAGCAGCGCCCGGGACAGGGGCACTGAAGCTTTCTTT. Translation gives CASSARDRGTEAFF.

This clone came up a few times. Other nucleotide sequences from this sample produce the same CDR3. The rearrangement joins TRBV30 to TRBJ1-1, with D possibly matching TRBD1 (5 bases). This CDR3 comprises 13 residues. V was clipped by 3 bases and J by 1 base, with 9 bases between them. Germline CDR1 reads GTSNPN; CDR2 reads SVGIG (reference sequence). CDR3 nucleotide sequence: TGTGCCTGGAGGCAGGGAAGGAACACTGAAGCTTTCTTT. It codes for CAWRQGRNTEAFF.

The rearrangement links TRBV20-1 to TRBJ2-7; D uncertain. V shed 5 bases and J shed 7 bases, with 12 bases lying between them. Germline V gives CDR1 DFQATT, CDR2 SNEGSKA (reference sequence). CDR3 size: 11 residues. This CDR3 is CSARFLREQYF. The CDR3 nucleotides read TGCAGTGCTCGATTTCTGCGGGAGCAGTACTTC.

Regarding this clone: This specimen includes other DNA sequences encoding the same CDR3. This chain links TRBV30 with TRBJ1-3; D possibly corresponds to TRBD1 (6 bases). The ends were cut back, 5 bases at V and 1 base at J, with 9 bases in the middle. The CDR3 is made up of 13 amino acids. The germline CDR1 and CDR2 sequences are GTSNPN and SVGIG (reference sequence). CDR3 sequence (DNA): TGTGCCTGGGCAACAGGGTCTGGAAACACCATATATTTT. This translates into CAWATGSGNTIYF.

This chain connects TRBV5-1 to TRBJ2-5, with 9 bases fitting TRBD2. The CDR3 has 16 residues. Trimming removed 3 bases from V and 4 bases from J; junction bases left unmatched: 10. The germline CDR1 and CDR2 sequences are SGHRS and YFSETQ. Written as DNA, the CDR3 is TGCGCCAGCAGCTCAGGAGCGGGAGGTCGGGTAGAGACCCAGTACTTC. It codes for CASSSGAGGRVETQYF.

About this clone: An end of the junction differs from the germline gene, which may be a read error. The DNA of the CDR3 is TGCGCCAGCAGCCTCCCCACGGGGGCAAGGGACACCGGGGAGCTGTTTTTT. Protein product: CASSLPTGARDTGELFF. The chain employs TRBV5-4 and TRBJ2-2; D is possibly TRBD1 or TRBD2 (6 bases each). The CDR3 sequence is 17 residues long. Germline V gene lookup returns CDR1 SGHNT and CDR2 YYREEE (reference sequence).

CDR3 DNA: TGTGCCAGCAGCTTAAACAGGGCTTCAACTAATGAAAAACTGTTTTTT. Its protein product is CASSLNRASTNEKLFF. The rearrangement joins TRBV7-9 to TRBJ1-4; D might be TRBD1 (6 bases). The CDR3 loop spans 16 amino acids. V was clipped by 2 bases and J by 0 bases, with 10 bases between them. Germline-derived CDR1 and CDR2 are SEHNR and FQNEAQ (reference sequence). Full variable domain (remainder filled in from reference TRBV7-9 and TRBJ1-4): DTGVSQNPRHKITKRGQNVTFRCDPISEHNRLYWYRQTLGQGPEFLTYFQNEAQLEKSRLLSDRFSAERPKGSFSTLEIQRTEQGDSAMYLCASSLNRASTNEKLFFGSGTQLSVL.

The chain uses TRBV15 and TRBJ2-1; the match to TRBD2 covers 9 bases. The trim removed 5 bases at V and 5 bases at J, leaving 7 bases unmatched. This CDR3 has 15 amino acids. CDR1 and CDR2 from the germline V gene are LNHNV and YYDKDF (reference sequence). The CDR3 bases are TGTGCCACCAGCCGTGGCGGGAGGGCGGACAATGAGCAGTTCTTC. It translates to CATSRGGRADNEQFF.

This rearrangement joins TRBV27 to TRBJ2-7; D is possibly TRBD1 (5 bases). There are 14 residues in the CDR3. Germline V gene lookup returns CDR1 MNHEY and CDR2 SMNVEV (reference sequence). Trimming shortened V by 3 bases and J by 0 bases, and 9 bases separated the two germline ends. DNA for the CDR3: TGTGCCAGCAGTTTGACAGTCCTCTCCTACGAGCAGTACTTC. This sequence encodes CASSLTVLSYEQYF.

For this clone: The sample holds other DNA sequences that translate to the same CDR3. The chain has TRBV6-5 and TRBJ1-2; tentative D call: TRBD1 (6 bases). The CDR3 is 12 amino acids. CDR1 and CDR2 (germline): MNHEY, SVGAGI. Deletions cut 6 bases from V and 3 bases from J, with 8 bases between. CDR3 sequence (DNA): TGTGCCAGCAGACAGGGAGACTATGGCTACACCTTC. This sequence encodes CASRQGDYGYTF.